Listed here is a single TCR beta chain. The data were taken from a study of T cell changes during pregnancy in multiple sclerosis. Clones were read by immunoSEQ multiplex PCR, and TCRdb kept only the in-frame ones, dropping some. Of approximately 74,000 clones listed, approximately 92% are singletons. Sequenced material: peripheral blood, taken before pregnancy. The receptor was isolated from a female donor with multiple sclerosis, enrolled in a pregnancy study.

The CDR3, as DNA: TGTGCCAGTAGCGACGGGGACTCCTACGAGCAGTACTTC. Amino acid sequence: CASSDGDSYEQYF. V is TRBV19 and J is TRBJ2-7; possible D gene TRBD2, 5 bases. The germline gives CDR1 LNHDA, CDR2 SQIVND (reference sequence). Trimming left V 6 bases short and J 0 bases short, with 9 bases between. CDR3 length: 13 residues.